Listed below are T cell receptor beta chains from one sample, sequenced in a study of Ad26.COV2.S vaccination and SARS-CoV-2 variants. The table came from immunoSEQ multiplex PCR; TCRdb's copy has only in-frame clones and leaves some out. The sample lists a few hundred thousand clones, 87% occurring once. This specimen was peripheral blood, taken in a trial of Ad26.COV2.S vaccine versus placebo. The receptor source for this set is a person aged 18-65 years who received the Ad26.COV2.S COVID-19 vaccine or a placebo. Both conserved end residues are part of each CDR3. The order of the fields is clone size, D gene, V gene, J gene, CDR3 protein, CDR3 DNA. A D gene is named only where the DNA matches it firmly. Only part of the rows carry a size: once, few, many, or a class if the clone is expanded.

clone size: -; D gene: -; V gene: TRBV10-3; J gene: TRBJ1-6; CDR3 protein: CAISESTARNSPLHF; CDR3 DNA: TGTGCCATCAGTGAGTCGACCGCTAGGAATTCACCCCTCCACTTT
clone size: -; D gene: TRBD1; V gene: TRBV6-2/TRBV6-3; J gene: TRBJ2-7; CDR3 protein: CASSFLLGQGASYEQYF; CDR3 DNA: TGTGCCAGCAGCTTCCTCTTAGGACAGGGGGCATCGTACGAGCAGTACTTC
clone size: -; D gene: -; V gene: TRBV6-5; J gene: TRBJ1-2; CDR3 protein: CASRGFRANSAGYTF; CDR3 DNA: TGTGCCAGCAGAGGGTTTCGGGCCAATTCAGCAGGCTACACCTTC
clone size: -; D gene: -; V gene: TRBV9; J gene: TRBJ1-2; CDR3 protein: CASSFKGGSGYTF; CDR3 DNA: TGTGCCAGCAGCTTCAAAGGAGGGTCTGGCTACACCTTC
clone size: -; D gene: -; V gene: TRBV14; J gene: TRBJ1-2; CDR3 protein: CASSQAVDYGYTF; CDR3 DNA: TGTGCCAGCAGCCAAGCCGTCGACTATGGCTACACCTTC
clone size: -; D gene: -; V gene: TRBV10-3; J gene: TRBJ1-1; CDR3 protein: CAISVDKSRAQHTEAFF; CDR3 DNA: TGTGCCATCAGTGTTGACAAGTCTCGGGCCCAACACACTGAAGCTTTCTTT
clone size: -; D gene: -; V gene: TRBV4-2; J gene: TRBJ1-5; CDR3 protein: CASSQGGSNQPQHF; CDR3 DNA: TGTGCCAGCAGCCAGGGGGGAAGCAATCAGCCCCAGCATTTT
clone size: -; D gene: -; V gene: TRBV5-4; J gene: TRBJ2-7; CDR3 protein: CASSSSAVSYEQYF; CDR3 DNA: TGTGCCAGCAGCTCAAGCGCGGTTTCCTACGAGCAGTACTTC
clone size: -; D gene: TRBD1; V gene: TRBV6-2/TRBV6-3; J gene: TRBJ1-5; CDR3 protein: CASSYSSRDRNQPQHF; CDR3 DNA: TGTGCCAGCAGTTACTCGAGTAGGGACAGAAATCAGCCCCAGCATTTT
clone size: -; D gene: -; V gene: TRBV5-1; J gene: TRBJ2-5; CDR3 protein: CASSLVFSLEPETQYF; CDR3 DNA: TGCGCCAGCAGCTTGGTATTCAGTTTGGAGCCAGAGACCCAGTACTTC
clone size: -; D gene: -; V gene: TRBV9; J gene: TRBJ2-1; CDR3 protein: CASSGRGHNEQFF; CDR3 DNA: TGTGCCAGCAGCGGCCGGGGGCACAATGAGCAGTTCTTC
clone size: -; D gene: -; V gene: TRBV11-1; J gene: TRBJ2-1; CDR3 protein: CASSTQSKSEKFF; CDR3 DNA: TGTGCCAGCAGCACCCAGTCAAAGTCGGAAAAGTTCTTC
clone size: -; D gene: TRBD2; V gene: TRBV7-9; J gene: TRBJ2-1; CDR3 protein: CASSLGRTSGGSNEQFF; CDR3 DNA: TGTGCCAGCAGCTTAGGGAGGACTAGCGGGGGGTCCAATGAGCAGTTCTTC
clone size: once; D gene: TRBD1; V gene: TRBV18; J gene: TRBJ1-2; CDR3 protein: CASSPITGTVNGYTF; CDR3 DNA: TGTGCCAGCTCACCAATAACGGGGACAGTAAATGGCTACACCTTC
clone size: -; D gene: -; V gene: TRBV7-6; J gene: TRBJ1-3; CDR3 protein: CASSLLGSFGNTIYF; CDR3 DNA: TGTGCCAGCAGCCTACTCGGGAGTTTCGGAAACACCATATATTTT
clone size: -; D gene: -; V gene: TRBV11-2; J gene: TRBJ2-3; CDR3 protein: CASSLGVSGGTDTQYF; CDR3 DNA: TGTGCCAGCAGCTTAGGAGTCAGTGGGGGCACAGATACGCAGTATTTT
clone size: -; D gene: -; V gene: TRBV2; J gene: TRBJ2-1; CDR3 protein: CASSDEQGGYNEQFF; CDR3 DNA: TGTGCCAGCAGTGATGAACAGGGCGGCTACAATGAGCAGTTCTTC
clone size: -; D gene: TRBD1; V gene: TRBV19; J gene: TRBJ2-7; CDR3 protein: CASRMTGDSYEQYF; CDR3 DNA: TGTGCCAGTAGGATGACAGGGGACTCCTACGAGCAGTACTTC
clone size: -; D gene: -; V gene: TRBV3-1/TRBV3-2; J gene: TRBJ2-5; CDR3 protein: CASSPQWSRETQYF; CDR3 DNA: TGTGCCAGCAGCCCCCAGTGGAGTCGGGAGACCCAGTACTTC
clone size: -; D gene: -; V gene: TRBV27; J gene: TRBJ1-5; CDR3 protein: CASSSLDSNQPQHF; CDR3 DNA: TGTGCCAGCAGTTCACTCGACAGCAATCAGCCCCAGCATTTT
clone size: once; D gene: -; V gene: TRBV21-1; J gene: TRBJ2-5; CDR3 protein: CASSHKTSGVTGGQETQYF; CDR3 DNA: TGTGCCAGCAGCCATAAGACTAGCGGAGTAACAGGGGGCCAAGAGACCCAGTACTTC
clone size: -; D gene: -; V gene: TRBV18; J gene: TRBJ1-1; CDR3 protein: CASSPMGRLTEAFF; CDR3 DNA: TGTGCCAGCTCACCAATGGGGAGGCTAACTGAAGCTTTCTTT
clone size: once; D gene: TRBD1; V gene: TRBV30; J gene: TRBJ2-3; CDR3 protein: CAWEPRGDRRTDTQYF; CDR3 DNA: TGTGCCTGGGAACCACGTGGGGACAGGCGCACAGATACGCAGTATTTT
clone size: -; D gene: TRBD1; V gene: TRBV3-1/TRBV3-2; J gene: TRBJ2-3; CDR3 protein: CASSQTGLTDTQYF; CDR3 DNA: TGTGCCAGCAGCCAGACAGGGCTCACAGATACGCAGTATTTT
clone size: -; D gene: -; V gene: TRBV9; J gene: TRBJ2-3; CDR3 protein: CASSVAGNTDTQYF; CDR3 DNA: TGTGCCAGCAGCGTAGCGGGGAACACAGATACGCAGTATTTT
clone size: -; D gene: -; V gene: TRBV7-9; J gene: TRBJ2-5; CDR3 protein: CASSFLPPTEETQYF; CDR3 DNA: TGTGCCAGCAGCTTCCTCCCCCCAACGGAAGAGACCCAGTACTTC
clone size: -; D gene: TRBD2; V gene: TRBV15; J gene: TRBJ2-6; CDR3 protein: CATSLGGGSGANVLTF; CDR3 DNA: TGTGCCACCAGCCTTGGGGGGGGCTCTGGGGCCAACGTCCTGACTTTC
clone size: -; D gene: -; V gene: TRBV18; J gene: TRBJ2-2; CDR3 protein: CASSPPGGELFF; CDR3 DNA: TGTGCCAGCTCACCCCCCGGCGGGGAGCTGTTTTTT
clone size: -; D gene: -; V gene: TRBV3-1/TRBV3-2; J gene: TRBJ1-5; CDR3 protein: CASSQESRDQPQHF; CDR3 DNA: TGTGCCAGCAGCCAAGAAAGTAGGGATCAGCCCCAGCATTTT
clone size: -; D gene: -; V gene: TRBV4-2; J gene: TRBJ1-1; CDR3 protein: CASSQDRTANTEAFF; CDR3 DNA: TGTGCCAGCAGCCAAGATCGGACAGCCAACACTGAAGCTTTCTTT
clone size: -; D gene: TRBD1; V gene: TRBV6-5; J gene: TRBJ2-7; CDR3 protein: CASRTGQGTTYEQYF; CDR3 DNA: TGTGCCAGCAGGACAGGACAGGGAACAACCTACGAGCAGTACTTC
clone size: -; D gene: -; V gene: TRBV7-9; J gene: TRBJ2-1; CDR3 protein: CASSPRGEDEQFF; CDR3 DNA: TGTGCCAGCAGCCCAAGAGGGGAAGATGAGCAGTTCTTC
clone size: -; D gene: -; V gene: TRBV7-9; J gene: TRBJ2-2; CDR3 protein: CASSPRGAPNTGELFF; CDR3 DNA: TGTGCCAGCAGCCCACGGGGGGCGCCGAACACCGGGGAGCTGTTTTTT
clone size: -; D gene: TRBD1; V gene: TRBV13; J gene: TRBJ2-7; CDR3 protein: CASSWDRVAEQYF; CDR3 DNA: TGTGCCAGCAGCTGGGACAGGGTCGCCGAGCAGTACTTC
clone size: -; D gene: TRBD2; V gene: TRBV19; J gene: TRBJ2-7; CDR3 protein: CASSATTGGNEQYF; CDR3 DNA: TGTGCCAGTAGTGCCACGACGGGGGGGAACGAGCAGTACTTC
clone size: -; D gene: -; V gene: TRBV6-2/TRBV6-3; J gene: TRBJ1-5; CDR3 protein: CASSYYPPTDNQPQHF; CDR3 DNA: TGTGCCAGCAGTTACTATCCCCCGACAGACAATCAGCCCCAGCATTTT
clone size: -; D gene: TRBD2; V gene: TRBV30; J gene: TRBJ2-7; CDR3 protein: CAAGTSGAYEQYF; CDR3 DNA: TGTGCCGCCGGGACTAGCGGCGCATACGAGCAGTACTTC
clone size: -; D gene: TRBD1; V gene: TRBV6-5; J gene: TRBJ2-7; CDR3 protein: CASSYFYRGSSEQYF; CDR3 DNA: TGTGCCAGCAGTTACTTTTACAGGGGATCCTCCGAGCAGTACTTC
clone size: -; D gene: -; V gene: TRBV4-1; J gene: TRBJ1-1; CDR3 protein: CASSQGGPGQTNTEAFF; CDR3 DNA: TGCGCCAGCAGCCAAGGGGGCCCAGGGCAGACGAACACTGAAGCTTTCTTT
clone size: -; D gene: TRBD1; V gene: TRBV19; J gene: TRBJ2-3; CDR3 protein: CASSVGGQFHVDTQYF; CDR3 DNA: TGTGCCAGTAGTGTTGGGGGACAGTTTCATGTAGATACGCAGTATTTT
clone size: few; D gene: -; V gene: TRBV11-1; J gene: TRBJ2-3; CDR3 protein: CASSLGGRVTDTQYF; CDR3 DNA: TGTGCCAGCAGCTTAGGTGGCAGGGTCACAGATACGCAGTATTTT
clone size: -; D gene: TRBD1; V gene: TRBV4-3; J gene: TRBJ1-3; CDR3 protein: CASSQAGQGAGNTIYF; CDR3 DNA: TGCGCCAGCAGCCAAGCGGGACAGGGAGCTGGAAACACCATATATTTT
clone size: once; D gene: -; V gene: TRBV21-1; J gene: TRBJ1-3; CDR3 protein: CASSGGENSGNTIYF; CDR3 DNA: TGTGCCAGCAGCGGGGGGGAAAACTCTGGAAACACCATATATTTT
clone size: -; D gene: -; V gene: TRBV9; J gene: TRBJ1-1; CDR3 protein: CASSVGRLNTEAFF; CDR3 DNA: TGTGCCAGCAGCGTAGGGAGGCTGAACACTGAAGCTTTCTTT
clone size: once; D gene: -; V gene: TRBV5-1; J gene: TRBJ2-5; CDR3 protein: CASSLAVGTQETQYF; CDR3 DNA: TGCGCCAGCAGCTTGGCGGTAGGGACCCAAGAGACCCAGTACTTC
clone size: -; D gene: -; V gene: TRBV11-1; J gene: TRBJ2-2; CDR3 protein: CASSLEGITGELFF; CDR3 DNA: TGTGCCAGCAGCTTAGAAGGAATCACCGGGGAGCTGTTTTTT
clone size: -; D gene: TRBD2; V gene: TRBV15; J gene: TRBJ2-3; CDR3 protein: CATSGRARGGTDTQYF; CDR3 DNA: TGTGCCACCAGCGGCAGGGCCCGGGGGGGCACAGATACGCAGTATTTT
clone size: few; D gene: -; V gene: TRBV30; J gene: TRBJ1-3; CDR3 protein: CAWIRTETGNTIYF; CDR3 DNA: TGTGCCTGGATCCGGACGGAAACTGGAAACACCATATATTTT
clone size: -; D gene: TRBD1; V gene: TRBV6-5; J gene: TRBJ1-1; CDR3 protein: CASRRVGQGATEAFF; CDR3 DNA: TGTGCCAGCAGGCGCGTGGGACAGGGGGCAACTGAAGCTTTCTTT
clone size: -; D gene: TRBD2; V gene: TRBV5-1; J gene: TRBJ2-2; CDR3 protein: CASSARLAGGPHTGELFF; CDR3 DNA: TGCGCCAGCAGCGCGCGACTAGCGGGGGGGCCCCACACCGGGGAGCTGTTTTTT
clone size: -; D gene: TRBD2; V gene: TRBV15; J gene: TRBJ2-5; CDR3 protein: CATSRGGRVNFRETQYF; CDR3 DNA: TGTGCCACCAGCCGCGGCGGGAGGGTCAATTTCCGAGAGACCCAGTACTTC